This is a list of T cell receptor beta chains from one sample in a study of identical twins' blood T cells. A single record per CDR3 protein comes from TCRdb applying MiXCR to the 5' RACE reads. Among fewer than 450,000 distinct CDR3 sequences listed, under 30% were seen once. Material for sequencing was PBMCs. The origin of the receptors is a woman between 18 and 49 years old in good health. The conserved cysteine and the conserved F or W are not part of the CDR3 here.

J gene	V gene	CDR3 protein
TRBJ1-1	TRBV27	ASSPRTGINTEAF
TRBJ2-7	TRBV25-1	ASSEYTPDRPDAPYEQY
TRBJ1-4	TRBV7-9	ASSVTSTNEKLF
TRBJ1-5	TRBV29-1	SVGGGAGQPQH
TRBJ1-2	TRBV19	ASTDGSLKNYGYT
TRBJ2-2	TRBV29-1	SAEGGATGELF
TRBJ2-1	TRBV6-5	ASSYGRWNEQF
TRBJ1-3	TRBV7-6	ASSLEAPSSGNTIY
TRBJ2-3	TRBV5-1	ASSLEAGGRDTQY
TRBJ1-2	TRBV19	ASSITGYGYT
TRBJ1-1	TRBV19	ASSTGWGTEAF
TRBJ1-2	TRBV14	ASSQDFPEPDRGLPYGYT
TRBJ2-7	TRBV28	ACGTGPYEQY
TRBJ2-2	TRBV10-3	AISDSEAAGELF
TRBJ1-2	TRBV3-1	ASSLPSGGYT
TRBJ1-1	TRBV29-1	SAGPGTQVNTEAF
TRBJ1-1	TRBV6-6	ASSTLGVRNTEAF
TRBJ1-1	TRBV3-1	ASSPRQVNTEAF
TRBJ2-2	TRBV6-4	VSSAQANTGELF
TRBJ1-2	TRBV4-1	ASSQDFYGYT
TRBJ2-2	TRBV11-2	ASSLGVPGELF
TRBJ2-4	TRBV7-6	ASSLLGNRDIQY
TRBJ2-2	TRBV20-1	SARAENTGELF
TRBJ1-1	TRBV20-1	SAEGATEAF
TRBJ2-1	TRBV11-2	ASSPGTGGVNEQF
TRBJ1-1	TRBV11-2	ASSLAGPKNTEAF
TRBJ1-6	TRBV6-1	ASSELGDSYSPLH
TRBJ1-3	TRBV9	ASSGYLSGNTIY